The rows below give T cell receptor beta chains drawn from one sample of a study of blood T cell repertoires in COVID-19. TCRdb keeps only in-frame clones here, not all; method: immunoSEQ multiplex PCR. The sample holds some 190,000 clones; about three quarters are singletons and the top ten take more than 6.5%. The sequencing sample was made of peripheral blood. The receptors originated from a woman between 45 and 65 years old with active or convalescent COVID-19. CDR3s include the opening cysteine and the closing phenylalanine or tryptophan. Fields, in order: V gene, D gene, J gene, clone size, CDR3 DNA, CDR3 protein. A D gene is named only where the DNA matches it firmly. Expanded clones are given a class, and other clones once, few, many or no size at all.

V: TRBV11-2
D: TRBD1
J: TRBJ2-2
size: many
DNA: TGTGCCAGCAAATCCGGGACAGGCGCCACCGGGGAGCTGTTTTTT
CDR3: CASKSGTGATGELFF

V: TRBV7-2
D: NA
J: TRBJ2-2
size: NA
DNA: TGTGCCAGCAGCTTAACCACAGGGGAGCTGTTTTTT
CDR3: CASSLTTGELFF

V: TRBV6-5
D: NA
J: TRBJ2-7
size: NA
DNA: TGTGCCAGCAAACAGGTCGCTCACGAGCAGTACTTC
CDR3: CASKQVAHEQYF

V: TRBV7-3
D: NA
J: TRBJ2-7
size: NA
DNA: TGTGCCAGCAGCCAGGATCCAACGGGGAAGCAGTACTTC
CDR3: CASSQDPTGKQYF

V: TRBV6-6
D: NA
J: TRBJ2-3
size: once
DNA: TGTGCCAGCAGTTACCCTACTAGCACAGATACGCAGTATTTT
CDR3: CASSYPTSTDTQYF

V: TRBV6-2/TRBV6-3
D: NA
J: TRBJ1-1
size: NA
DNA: TGTGCCAGCAGTTCAGACTACAACACTGAAGCTTTCTTT
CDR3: CASSSDYNTEAFF

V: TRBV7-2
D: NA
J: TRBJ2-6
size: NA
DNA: TGTGCCAGCAGCTCCCCCTCCCGGGGCTCTGGGGCCAACGTCCTGACTTTC
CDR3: CASSSPSRGSGANVLTF

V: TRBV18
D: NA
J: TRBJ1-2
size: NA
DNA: TGTGCCAGCTCACCGGACAGAGACTATGGCTACACCTTC
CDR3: CASSPDRDYGYTF

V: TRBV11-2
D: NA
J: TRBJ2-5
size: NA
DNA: TGTGCCAGCAGCAAAGAGGTGGTTACCACGGGAGAGACCCAGTACTTC
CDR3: CASSKEVVTTGETQYF

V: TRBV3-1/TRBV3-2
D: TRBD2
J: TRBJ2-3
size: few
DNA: TGTGCCAGCAGCCAAGAGGTAGCGGGAGTCTCAGATACGCAGTATTTT
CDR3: CASSQEVAGVSDTQYF

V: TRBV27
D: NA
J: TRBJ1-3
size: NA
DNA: TGTGCCAGCAGTTTAACAGGCCGTTCTGGAAACACCATATATTTT
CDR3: CASSLTGRSGNTIYF

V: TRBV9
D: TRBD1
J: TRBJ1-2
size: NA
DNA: TGTGCCAGCAGCGTTCGGACAGGGTCGGAGGGCTACACCTTC
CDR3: CASSVRTGSEGYTF

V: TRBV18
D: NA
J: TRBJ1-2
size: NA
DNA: TGTGCCAGCTCACCACCGCAGGGAGGTGACTACACCTTC
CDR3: CASSPPQGGDYTF

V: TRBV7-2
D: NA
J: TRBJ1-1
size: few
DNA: TGTGCCAGCAGCTTAATGGAGACCGGGGCTTTCTTT
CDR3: CASSLMETGAFF

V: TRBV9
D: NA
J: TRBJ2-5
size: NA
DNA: TGTGCCAGCAGCGTAGGCGAAGGGGGGGCCACGGAGACCCAGTACTTC
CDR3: CASSVGEGGATETQYF

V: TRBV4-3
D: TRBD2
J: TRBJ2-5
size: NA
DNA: TGCGCCAGCAGCCAAGCGGTCACTAGCGGGGGGGCCAGAGAGACCCAGTACTTC
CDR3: CASSQAVTSGGARETQYF

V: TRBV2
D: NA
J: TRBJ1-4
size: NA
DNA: TGTGCCAGCCGGGGGAGCGGGACTGTTGTTGAAAAACTGTTTTTT
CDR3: CASRGSGTVVEKLFF

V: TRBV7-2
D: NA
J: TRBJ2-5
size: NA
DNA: TGTGCCAGCAGCTTAGTGAGCTCCTCGGGGCAAGAGACCCAGTACTTC
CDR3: CASSLVSSSGQETQYF

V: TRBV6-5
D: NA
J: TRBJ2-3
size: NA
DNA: TGTGCCAGCAAGGCGGGGGCCGCTTCTGGAGATACGCAGTATTTT
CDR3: CASKAGAASGDTQYF

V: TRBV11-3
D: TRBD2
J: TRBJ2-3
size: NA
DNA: TGTGCCAGCAGCTTAGAAAGCGGGGGGGCAAATACGCAGTATTTT
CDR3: CASSLESGGANTQYF

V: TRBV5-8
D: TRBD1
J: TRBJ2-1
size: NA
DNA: TGTGCCAGCAGCTTCACAGGGGTAAATGAGCAGTTCTTC
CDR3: CASSFTGVNEQFF

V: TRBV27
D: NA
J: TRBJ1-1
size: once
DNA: TGTGCCAGCAGTCTGACCGGAGGGACTGAAGCTTTCTTT
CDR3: CASSLTGGTEAFF

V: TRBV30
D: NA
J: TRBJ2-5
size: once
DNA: TGTGCCTGGAGTGTACAAGCAGGCCAAGAGACCCAGTACTTC
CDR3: CAWSVQAGQETQYF